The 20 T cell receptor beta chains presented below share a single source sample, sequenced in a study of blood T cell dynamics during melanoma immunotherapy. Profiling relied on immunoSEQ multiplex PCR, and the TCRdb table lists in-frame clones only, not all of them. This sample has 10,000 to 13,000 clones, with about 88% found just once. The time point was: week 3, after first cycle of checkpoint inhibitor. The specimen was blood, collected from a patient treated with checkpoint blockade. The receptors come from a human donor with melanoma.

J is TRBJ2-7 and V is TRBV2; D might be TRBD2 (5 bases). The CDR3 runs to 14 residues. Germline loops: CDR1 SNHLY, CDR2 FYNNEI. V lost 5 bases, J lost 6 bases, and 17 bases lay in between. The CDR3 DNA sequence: TGTGCCAGCAGTACCCGAGGTGGAGGACTCGAGCAGTACTTC. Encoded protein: CASSTRGGGLEQYF.

CDR3 coding DNA: TGTGCCACCAGCAGAGATTTGACCTATGGCTACACCTTC. Protein sequence: CATSRDLTYGYTF. V usage is TRBV15 and J usage is TRBJ1-2, with D unclear. CDR1 and CDR2 from the germline V gene are LNHNV and YYDKDF (reference sequence). The CDR3 totals 13 residues. The V and J ends lost 0 bases and 4 bases respectively, with 6 bases between them. Complete variable domain (other parts from reference TRBV15 and TRBJ1-2): DAMVIQNPRYQVTQFGKPVTLSCSQTLNHNVMYWYQQKSSQAPKLLFHYYDKDFNNEADTPDNFQSRRPNTSFCFLDIRSPGLGDTAMYLCATSRDLTYGYTFGSGTRLTVV.

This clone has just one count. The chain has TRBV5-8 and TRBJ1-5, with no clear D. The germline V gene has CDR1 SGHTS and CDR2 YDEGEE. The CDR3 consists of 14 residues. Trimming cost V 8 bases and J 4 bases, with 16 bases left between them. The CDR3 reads CASRVAPGNQPQHF. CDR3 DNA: TGTGCCAGTCGGGTAGCCCCGGGGAATCAGCCCCAGCATTTT. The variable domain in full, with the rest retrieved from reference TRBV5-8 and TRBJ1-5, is EAGVTQSPTHLIKTRGQQATLRCSPISGHTSVYWYQQALGLGLQFLLWYDEGEERNRGNFPPRFSGRQFPNYSSELNVNALELEDSALYLCASRVAPGNQPQHFGDGTRLSIL.

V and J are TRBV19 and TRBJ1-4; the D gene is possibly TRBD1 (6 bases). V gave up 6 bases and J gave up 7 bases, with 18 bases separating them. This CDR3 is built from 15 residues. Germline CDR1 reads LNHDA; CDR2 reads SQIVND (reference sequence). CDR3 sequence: CASRNRAIGGEKLFF. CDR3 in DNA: TGTGCCAGTAGGAACAGGGCAATAGGAGGTGAAAAACTGTTTTTT.

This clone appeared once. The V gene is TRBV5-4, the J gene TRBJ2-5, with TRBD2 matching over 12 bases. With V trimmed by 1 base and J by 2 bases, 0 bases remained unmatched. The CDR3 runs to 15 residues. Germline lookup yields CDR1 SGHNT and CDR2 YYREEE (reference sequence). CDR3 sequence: CASSLTSGGQETQYF. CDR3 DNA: TGTGCCAGCAGCTTGACTAGCGGGGGGCAAGAGACCCAGTACTTC.

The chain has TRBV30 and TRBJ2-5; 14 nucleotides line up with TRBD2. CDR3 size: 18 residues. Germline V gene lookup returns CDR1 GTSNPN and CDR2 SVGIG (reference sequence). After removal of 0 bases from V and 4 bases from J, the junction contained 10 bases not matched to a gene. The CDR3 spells CAWSVFRTSGGNGETQYF. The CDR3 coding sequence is TGTGCCTGGAGTGTATTTAGGACTAGCGGGGGGAATGGAGAGACCCAGTACTTC.

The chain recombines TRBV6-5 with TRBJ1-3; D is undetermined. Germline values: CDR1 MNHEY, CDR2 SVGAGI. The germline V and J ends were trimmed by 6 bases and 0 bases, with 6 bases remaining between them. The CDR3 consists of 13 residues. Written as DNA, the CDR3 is TGTGCCAGCAGGGCCGTCTCTGGAAACACCATATATTTT. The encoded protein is CASRAVSGNTIYF.

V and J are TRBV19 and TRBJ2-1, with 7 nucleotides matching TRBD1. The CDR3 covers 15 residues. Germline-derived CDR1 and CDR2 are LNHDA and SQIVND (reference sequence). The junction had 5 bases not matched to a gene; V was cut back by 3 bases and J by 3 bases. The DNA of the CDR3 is TGTGCCAGTAGTATTTCGGGACAGATCTACAATGAGCAGTTCTTC. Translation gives CASSISGQIYNEQFF.

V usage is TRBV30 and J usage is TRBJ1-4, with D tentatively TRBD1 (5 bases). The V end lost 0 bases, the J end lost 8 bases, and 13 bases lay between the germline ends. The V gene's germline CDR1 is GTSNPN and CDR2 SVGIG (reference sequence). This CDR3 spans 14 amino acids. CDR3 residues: CAWSVNSGREKLFF. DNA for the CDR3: TGTGCCTGGAGTGTAAATTCAGGGCGCGAAAAACTGTTTTTT.

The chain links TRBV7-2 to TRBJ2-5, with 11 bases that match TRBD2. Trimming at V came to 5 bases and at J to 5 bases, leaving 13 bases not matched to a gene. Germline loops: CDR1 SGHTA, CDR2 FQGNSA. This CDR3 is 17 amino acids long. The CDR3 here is CASSPTVAGGPRETQYF. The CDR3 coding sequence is TGTGCCAGCAGCCCGACCGTAGCGGGGGGGCCTCGGGAGACCCAGTACTTC.

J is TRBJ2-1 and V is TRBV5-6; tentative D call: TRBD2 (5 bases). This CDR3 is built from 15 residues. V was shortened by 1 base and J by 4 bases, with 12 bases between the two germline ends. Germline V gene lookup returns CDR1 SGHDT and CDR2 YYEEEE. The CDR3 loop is CASSLMSRGYNEQFF. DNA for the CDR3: TGTGCCAGCAGCTTGATGTCTAGAGGGTACAATGAGCAGTTCTTC. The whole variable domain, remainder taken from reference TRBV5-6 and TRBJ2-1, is DAGVTQSPTHLIKTRGQQVTLRCSPKSGHDTVSWYQQALGQGPQFIFQYYEEEERQRGNFPDRFSGHQFPNYSSELNVNALLLGDSALYLCASSLMSRGYNEQFFGPGTRLTVL.

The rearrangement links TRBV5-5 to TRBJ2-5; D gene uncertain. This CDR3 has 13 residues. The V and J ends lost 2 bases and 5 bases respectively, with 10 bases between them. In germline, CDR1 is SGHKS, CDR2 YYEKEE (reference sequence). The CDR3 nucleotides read TGTGCCAGCAGCTTAGCACTGGACGAGACCCAGTACTTC. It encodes CASSLALDETQYF.

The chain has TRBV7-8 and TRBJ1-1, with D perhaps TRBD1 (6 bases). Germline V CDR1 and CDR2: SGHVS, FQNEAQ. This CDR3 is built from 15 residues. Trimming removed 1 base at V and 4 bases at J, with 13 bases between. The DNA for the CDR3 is TGTGCCAGCAGCTTAGGAGTACAGGGTGGCACTGAAGCTTTCTTT. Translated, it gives CASSLGVQGGTEAFF. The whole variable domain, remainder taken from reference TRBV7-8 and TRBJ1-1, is GAGVSQSPRYKVAKRGQDVALRCDPISGHVSLFWYQQALGQGPEFLTYFQNEAQLDKSGLPSDRFFAERPEGSVSTLKIQRTQQEDSAVYLCASSLGVQGGTEAFFGQGTRLTVV.

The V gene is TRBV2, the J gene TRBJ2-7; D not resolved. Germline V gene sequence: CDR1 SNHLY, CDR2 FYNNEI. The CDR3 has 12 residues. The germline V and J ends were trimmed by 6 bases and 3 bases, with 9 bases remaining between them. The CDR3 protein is CASSLTLYEQYF. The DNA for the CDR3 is TGTGCCAGCAGCCTTACCCTCTACGAGCAGTACTTC.

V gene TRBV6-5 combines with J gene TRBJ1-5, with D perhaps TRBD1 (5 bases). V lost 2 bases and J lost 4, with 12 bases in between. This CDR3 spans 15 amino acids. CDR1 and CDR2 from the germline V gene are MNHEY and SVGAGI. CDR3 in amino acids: CASSYGGAGNQPQHF. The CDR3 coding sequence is TGTGCCAGCAGTTACGGCGGGGCCGGTAATCAGCCCCAGCATTTT.

CDR3 sequence reads: CASSYSNSLNYGYTF. In DNA form, the CDR3 reads TGTGCCAGCAGTTACTCGAACAGCCTGAACTATGGCTACACCTTC. The chain is built from TRBV6-5 and TRBJ1-2; D not resolved. This CDR3 is built from 15 residues. V shed 0 bases and J shed 2 bases, with 10 bases lying between them. Germline V gives CDR1 MNHEY, CDR2 SVGAGI.

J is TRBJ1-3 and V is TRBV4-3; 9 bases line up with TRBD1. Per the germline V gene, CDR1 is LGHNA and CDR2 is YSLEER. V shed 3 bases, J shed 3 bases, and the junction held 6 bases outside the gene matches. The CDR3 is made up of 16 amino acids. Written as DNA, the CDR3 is TGCGCCAGCAGCCATGAGCCGGGACAGGGTGGAAACACCATATATTTT. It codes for CASSHEPGQGGNTIYF.

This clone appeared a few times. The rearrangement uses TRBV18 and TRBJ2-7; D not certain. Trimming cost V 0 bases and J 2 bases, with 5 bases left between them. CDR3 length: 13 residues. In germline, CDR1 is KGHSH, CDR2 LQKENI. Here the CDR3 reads CASSPPGAYEQYF. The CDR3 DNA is TGTGCCAGCTCACCACCAGGAGCCTACGAGCAGTACTTC.

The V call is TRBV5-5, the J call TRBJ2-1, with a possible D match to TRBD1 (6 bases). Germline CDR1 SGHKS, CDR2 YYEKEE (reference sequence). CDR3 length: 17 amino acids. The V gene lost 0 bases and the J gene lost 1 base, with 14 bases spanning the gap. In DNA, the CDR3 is TGTGCCAGCAGCTTGGTCCAGGGGCCAAAATCCTACAATGAGCAGTTCTTC. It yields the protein CASSLVQGPKSYNEQFF.

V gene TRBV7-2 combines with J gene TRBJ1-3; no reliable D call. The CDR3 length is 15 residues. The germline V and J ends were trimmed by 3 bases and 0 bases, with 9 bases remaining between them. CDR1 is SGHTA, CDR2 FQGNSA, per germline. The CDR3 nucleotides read TGTGCCAGCAGCTTTAATTCGGGCTCTGGAAACACCATATATTTT. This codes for CASSFNSGSGNTIYF.